This T cell receptor beta chain comes out of a study of T-cell memory formation after mild COVID-19. As for the study in general: Each donor largely had its own TCR clusters. Notes on the study in general: CD4+ bias marked clones expanding day 15 to 37, unlike balanced contracting clones. The study found contracting CD4+ clones mainly in CM and EM and contracting CD8+ clones in EMRA. Pre-infection memory carried some responding clones, suggesting that cross-reactive memory joined.

CDR1 GTSNPN and CDR2 SVGIG come from the germline V gene (reference sequence). V shed 3 bases and J 2 bases; nucleotides not matched to a gene: 2. This CDR3 is built from 13 residues. A note on this clonotype: The antigen remains undetermined.

TCRdb reprocessed the 5' RACE reads via MiXCR and lists one record per CDR3 protein. The sample contains about 390,000 distinct CDR3 sequences, about 21% of which appear only once. Sequences were obtained from PBMCs or a T cell subset sorted from them (not recorded which). The chain is built from TRBV30 and TRBJ2-7; 9 bases agree with TRBD1. The TCR sequence derives from an adult woman who had mild COVID-19 (a few samples of this study predate the infection). Cell type and time point are not known. This CDR3 reads CAWSRTGAYEQYF. As DNA, the CDR3 is TGTGCCTGGAGCCGGACAGGGGCCTACGAGCAGTACTTC.